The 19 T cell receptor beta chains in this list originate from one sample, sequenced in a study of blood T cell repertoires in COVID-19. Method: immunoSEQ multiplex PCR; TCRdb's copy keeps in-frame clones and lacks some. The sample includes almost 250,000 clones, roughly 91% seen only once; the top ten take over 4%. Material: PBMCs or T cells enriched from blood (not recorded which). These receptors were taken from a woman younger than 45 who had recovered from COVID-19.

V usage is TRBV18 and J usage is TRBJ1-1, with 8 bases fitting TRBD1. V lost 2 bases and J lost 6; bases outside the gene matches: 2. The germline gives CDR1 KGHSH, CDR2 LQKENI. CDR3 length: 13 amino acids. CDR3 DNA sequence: TGTGCCAGCTCACCAGTACAGGGGGCTGAAGCTTTCTTT. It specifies CASSPVQGAEAFF.

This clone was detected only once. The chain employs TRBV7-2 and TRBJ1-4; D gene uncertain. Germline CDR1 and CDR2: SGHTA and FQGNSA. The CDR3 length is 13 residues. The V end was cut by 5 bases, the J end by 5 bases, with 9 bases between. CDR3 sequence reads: CASSAGGNEKLFF. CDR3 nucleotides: TGTGCCAGCAGCGCAGGAGGCAATGAAAAACTGTTTTTT. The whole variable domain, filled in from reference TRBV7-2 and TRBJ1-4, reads GAGVSQSPSNKVTEKGKDVELRCDPISGHTALYWYRQSLGQGLEFLIYFQGNSAPDKSGLPSDRFSAERTGGSVSTLTIQRTQQEDSAVYLCASSAGGNEKLFFGSGTQLSVL.

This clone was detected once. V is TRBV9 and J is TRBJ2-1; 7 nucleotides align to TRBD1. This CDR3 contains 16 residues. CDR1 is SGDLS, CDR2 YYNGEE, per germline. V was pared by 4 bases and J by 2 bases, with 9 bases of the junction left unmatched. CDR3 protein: CASSTRRQGPYNEQFF. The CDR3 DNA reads TGTGCCAGCAGCACCCGTAGACAGGGCCCCTACAATGAGCAGTTCTTC.

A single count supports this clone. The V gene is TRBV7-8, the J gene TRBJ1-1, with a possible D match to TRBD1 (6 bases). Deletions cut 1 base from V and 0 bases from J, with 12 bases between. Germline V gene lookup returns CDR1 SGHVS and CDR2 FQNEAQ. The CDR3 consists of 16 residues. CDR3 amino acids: CASSLGARDMNTEAFF. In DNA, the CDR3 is TGTGCCAGCAGCTTAGGGGCCCGGGACATGAACACTGAAGCTTTCTTT.

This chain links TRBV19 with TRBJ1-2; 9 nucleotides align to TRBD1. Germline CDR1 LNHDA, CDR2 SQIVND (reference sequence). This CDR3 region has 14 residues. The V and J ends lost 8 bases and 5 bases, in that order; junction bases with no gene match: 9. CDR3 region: CASREQGARYGYTF. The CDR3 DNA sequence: TGTGCCAGTCGGGAACAGGGGGCGAGGTATGGCTACACCTTC.

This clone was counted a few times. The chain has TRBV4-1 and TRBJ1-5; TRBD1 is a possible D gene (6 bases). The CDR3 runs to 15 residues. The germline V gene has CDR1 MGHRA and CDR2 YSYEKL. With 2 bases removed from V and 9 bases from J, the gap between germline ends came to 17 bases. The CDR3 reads CASSQQGGGGGPQHF. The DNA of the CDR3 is TGCGCCAGCAGCCAACAGGGCGGGGGCGGCGGGCCCCAGCATTTT.

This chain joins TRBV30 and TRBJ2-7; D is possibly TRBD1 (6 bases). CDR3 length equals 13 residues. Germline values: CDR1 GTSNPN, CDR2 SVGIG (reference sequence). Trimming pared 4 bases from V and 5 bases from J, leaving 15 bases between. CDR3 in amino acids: CAWTRRGSDEQYF. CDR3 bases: TGTGCCTGGACCCGAAGGGGGTCCGACGAGCAGTACTTC.

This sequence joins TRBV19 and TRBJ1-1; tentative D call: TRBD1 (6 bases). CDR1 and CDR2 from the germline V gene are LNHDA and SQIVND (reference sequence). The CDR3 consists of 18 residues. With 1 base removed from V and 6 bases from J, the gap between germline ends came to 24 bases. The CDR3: CASSIGLQGVVKGAEAFF. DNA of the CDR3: TGTGCCAGTAGTATAGGACTACAGGGTGTAGTGAAAGGGGCTGAAGCTTTCTTT.

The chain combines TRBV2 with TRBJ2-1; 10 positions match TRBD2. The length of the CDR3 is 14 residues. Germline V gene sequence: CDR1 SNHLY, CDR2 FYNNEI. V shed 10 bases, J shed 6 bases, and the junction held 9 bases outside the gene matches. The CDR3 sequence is CATQASGRGNEQFF. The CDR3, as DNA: TGTGCCACCCAAGCTAGCGGGAGAGGCAATGAGCAGTTCTTC. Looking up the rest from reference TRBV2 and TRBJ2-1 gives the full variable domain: EPEVTQTPSHQVTQMGQEVILRCVPISNHLYFYWYRQILGQKVEFLVSFYNNEISEKSEIFDDQFSVERPDGSNFTLKIRSTKLEDSAMYFCATQASGRGNEQFFGPGTRLTVL.

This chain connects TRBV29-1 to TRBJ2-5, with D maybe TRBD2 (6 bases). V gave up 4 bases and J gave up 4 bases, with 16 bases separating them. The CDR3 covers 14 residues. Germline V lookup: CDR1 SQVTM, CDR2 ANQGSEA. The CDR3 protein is CSVVAEGLGETQYF. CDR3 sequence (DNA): TGCAGCGTTGTAGCGGAGGGTCTGGGAGAGACCCAGTACTTC.

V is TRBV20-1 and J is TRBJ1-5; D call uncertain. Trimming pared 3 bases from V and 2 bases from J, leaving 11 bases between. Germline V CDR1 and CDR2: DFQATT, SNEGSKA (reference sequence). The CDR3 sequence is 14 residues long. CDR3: CSASGQLRNQPQHF. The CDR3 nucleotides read TGCAGTGCTAGTGGGCAATTGCGCAATCAGCCCCAGCATTTT.

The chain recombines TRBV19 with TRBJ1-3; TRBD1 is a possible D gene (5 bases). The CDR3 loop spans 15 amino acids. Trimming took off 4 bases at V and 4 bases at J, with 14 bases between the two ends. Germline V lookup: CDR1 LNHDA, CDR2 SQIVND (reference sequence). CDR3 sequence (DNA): TGTGCCAGTAGTACCGCCGGGGGAGCCGGAAACACCATATATTTT. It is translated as CASSTAGGAGNTIYF.

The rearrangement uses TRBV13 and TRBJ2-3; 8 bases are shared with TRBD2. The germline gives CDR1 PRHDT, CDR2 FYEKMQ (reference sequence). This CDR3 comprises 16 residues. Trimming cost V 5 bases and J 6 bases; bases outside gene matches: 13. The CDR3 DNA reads TGTGCCAGCAGCATGGGACTAGTGGGCTTTTCGGATACGCAGTATTTT. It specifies CASSMGLVGFSDTQYF.

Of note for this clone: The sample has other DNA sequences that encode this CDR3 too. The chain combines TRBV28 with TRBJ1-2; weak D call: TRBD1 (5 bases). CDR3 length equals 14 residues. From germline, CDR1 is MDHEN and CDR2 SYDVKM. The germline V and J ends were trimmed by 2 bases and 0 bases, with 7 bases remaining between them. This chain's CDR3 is CASSLQGANYGYTF. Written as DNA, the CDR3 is TGTGCCAGCAGTTTACAGGGTGCTAACTATGGCTACACCTTC.

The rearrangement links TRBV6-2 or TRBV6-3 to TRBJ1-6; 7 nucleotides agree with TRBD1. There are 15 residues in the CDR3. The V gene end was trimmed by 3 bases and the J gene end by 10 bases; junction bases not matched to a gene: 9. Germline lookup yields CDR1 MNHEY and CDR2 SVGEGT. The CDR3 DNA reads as TGTGCCAGCAGTTATTCCGACAGGGAGGTGTCACCCCTCCACTTT. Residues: CASSYSDREVSPLHF.

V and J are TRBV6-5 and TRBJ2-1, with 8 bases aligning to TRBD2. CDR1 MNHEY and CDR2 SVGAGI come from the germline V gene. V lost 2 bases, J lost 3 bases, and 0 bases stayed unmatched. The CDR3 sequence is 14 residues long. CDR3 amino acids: CASSYTSGYNEQFF. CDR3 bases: TGTGCCAGCAGTTACACTAGCGGCTACAATGAGCAGTTCTTC.

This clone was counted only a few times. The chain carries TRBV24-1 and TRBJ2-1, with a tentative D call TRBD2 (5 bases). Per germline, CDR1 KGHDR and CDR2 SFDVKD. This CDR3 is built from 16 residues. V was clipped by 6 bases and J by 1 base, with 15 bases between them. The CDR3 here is CATSNGITISYNEQFF. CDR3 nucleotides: TGTGCCACCAGTAACGGGATAACGATATCCTACAATGAGCAGTTCTTC.

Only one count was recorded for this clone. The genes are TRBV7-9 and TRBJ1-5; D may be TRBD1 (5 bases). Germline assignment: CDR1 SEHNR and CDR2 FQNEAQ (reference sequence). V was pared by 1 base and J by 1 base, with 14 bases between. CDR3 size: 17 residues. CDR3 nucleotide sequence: TGTGCCAGCAGCTTAGGCGTGGGGCAGAGCAGCAATCAGCCCCAGCATTTT. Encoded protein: CASSLGVGQSSNQPQHF.

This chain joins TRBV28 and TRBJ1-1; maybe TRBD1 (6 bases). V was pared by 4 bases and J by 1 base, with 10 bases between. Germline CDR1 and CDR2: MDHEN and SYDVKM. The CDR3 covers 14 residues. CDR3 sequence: CASSWGLKNTEAFF. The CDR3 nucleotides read TGTGCCAGCAGTTGGGGGCTCAAGAACACTGAAGCTTTCTTT.